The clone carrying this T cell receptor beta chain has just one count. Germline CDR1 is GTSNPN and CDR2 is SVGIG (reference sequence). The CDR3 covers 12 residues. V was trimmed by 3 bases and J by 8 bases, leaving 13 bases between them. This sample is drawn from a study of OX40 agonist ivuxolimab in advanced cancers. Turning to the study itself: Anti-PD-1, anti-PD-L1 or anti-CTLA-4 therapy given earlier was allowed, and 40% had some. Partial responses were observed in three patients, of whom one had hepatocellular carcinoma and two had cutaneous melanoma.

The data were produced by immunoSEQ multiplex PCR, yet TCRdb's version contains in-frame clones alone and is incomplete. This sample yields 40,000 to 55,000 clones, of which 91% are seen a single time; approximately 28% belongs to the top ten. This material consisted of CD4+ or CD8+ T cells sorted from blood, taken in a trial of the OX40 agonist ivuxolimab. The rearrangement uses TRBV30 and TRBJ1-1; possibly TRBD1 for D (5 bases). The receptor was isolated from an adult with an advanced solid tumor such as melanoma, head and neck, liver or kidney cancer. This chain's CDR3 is CAWRGAAPEAFF. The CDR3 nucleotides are TGTGCCTGGAGAGGGGCCGCACCCGAAGCTTTCTTT.